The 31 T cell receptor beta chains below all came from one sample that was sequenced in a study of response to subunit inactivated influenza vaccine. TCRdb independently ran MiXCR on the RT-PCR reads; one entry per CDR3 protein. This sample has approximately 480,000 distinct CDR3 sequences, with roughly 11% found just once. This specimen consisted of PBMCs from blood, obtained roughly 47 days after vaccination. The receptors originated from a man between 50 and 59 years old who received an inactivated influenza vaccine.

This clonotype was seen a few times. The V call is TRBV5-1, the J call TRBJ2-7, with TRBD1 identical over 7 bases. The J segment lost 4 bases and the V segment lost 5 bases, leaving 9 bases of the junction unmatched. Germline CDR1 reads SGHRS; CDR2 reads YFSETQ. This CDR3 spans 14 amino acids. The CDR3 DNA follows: TGCGCCAGCAGACAAACCACAGGGGTGTACGAGCAGTACTTC. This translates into CASRQTTGVYEQYF.

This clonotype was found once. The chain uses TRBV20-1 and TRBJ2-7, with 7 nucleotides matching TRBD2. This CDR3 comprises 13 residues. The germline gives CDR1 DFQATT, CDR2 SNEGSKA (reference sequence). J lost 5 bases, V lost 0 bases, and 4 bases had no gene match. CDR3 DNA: TGCAGTGCTAGAGAACTAGCGAGGAACGAGCAGTACTTC. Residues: CSARELARNEQYF.

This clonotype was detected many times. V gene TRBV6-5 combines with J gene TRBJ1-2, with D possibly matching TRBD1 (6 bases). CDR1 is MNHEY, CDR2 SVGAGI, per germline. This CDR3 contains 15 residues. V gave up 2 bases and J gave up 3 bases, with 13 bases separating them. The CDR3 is CASSYRTGKDYGYTF. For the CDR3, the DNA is TGTGCCAGCAGTTACCGCACAGGGAAAGACTATGGCTACACCTTC.

CDR3 amino acids: CAISDPGQGTDTQYF. CDR3 coding DNA: TGTGCCATCAGTGACCCGGGACAGGGCACAGATACGCAGTATTTT. This chain uses TRBV10-3 with TRBJ2-3; 8 bases fit TRBD1. Germline loops: CDR1 ENHRY, CDR2 SYGVKD. The V and J ends lost 3 bases and 1 base, in that order; junction bases with no gene match: 3. The CDR3 is made up of 15 amino acids.

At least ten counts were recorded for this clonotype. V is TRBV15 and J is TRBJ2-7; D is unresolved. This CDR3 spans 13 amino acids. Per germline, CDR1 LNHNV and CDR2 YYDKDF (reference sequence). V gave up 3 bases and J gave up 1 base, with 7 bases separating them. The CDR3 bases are TGTGCCACCAGCAGGGACGTTTCCTACGAGCAGTACTTC. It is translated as CATSRDVSYEQYF.

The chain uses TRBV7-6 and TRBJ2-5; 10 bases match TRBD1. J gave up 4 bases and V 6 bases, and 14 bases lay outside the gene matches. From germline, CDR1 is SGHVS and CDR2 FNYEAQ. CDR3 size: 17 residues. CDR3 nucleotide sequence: TGTGCCAGCAGATCGCCCGTTGGGACAGGGGATTCAGAGACCCAGTACTTC. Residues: CASRSPVGTGDSETQYF.

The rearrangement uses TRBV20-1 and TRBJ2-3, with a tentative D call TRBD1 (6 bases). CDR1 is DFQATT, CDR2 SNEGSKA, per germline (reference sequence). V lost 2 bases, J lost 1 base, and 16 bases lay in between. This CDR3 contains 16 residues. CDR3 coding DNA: TGCAGTGCTAGATCCTCGGTGGGACAACGCACAGATACGCAGTATTTT. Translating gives CSARSSVGQRTDTQYF.

The CDR3 DNA reads as TGTGCCAGCAGCGAGGAGGGACTAGCGAGCGATACGCAGTATTTT. Residues: CASSEEGLASDTQYF. The chain carries TRBV9 and TRBJ2-3; 10 positions agree with TRBD2. Germline assignment: CDR1 SGDLS and CDR2 YYNGEE. This CDR3 region has 15 residues. With V trimmed by 3 bases and J by 6 bases, 7 bases remained unmatched.

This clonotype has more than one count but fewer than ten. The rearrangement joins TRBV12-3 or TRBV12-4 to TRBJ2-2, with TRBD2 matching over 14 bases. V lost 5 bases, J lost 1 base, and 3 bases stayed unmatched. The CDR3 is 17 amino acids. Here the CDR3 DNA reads TGTGCCAGCAGTCAGGGACTAGCGGGGGTGAACACCGGGGAGCTGTTTTTT. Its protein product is CASSQGLAGVNTGELFF.

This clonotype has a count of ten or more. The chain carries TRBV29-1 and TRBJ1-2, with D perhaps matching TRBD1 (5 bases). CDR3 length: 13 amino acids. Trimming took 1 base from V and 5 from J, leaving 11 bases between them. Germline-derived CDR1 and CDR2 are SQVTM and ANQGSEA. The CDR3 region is CSVEAVQVYGYTF. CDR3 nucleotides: TGCAGCGTTGAAGCGGTACAGGTGTATGGCTACACCTTC.

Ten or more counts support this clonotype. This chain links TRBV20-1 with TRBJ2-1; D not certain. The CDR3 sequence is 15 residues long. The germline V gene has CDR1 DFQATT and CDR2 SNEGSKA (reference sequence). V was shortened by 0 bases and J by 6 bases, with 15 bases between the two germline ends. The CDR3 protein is CSARDRREGGNEQFF. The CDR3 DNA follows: TGCAGTGCTAGAGATCGAAGGGAAGGTGGCAATGAGCAGTTCTTC.

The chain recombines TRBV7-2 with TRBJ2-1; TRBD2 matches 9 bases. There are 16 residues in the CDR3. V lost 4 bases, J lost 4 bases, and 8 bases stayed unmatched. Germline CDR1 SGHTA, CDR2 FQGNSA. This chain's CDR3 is CASSSPGREGYNEQFF. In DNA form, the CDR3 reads TGTGCCAGCAGCTCCCCGGGGCGGGAGGGGTACAATGAGCAGTTCTTC.

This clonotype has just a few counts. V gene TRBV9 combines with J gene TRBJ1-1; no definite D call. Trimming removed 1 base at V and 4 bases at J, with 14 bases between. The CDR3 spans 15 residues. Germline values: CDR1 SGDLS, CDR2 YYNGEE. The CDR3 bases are TGTGCCAGCAGCGTACCCGGGGTTAGGAGCACTGAAGCTTTCTTT. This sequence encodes CASSVPGVRSTEAFF. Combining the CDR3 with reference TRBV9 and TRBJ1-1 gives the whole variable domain DSGVTQTPKHLITATGQRVTLRCSPRSGDLSVYWYQQSLDQGLQFLIQYYNGEERAKGNILERFSAQQFPDLHSELNLSSLELGDSALYFCASSVPGVRSTEAFFGQGTRLTVV.

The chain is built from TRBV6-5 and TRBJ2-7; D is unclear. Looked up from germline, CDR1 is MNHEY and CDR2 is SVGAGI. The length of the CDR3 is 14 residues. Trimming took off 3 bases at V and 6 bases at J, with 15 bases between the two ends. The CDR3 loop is CASSYQLGRPEQYF. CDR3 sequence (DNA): TGTGCCAGCAGTTATCAGCTAGGGCGACCCGAGCAGTACTTC.

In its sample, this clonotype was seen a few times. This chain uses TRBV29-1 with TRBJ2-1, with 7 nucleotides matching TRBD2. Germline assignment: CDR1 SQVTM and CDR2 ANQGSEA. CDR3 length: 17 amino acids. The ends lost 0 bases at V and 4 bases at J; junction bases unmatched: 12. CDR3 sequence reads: CSVEDLYAAGEYNEQFF. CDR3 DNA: TGCAGCGTTGAAGATCTTTATGCCGCGGGAGAGTACAATGAGCAGTTCTTC.

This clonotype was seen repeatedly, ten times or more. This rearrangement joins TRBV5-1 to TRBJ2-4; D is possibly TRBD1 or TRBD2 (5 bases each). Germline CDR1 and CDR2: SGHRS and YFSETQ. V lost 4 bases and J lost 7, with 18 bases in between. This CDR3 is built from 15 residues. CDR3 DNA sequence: TGCGCCAGCAGCCACGGGACCTTGGAAGAGAACATTCAGTACTTC. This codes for CASSHGTLEENIQYF.

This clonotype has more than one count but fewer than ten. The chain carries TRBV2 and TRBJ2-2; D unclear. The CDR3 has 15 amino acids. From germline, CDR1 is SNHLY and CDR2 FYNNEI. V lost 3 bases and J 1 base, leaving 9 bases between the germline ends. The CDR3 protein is CASSEERQNTGELFF. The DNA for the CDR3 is TGTGCCAGCAGTGAGGAACGACAGAACACCGGGGAGCTGTTTTTT.

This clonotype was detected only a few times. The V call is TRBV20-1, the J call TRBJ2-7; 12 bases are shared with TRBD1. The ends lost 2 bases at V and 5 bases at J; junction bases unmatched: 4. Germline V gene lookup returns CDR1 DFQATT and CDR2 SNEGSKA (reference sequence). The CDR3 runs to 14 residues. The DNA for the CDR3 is TGCAGTGCTAGAACCGGGACAGGGGGCCACGAGCAGTACTTC. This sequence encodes CSARTGTGGHEQYF.

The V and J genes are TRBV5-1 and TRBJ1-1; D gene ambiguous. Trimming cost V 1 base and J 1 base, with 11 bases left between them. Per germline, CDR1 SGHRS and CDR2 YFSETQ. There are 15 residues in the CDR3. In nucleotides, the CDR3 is TGCGCCAGCAGCTTGAGACGTACCTCGAACACTGAAGCTTTCTTT. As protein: CASSLRRTSNTEAFF.

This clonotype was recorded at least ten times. The CDR3 coding sequence is TGTGCCAGCAGCCAATACGACTCGCTAGGTGAGCAGTTCTTC. Its translation: CASSQYDSLGEQFF. J is TRBJ2-1 and V is TRBV3-1; D remains ambiguous. CDR3 size: 14 residues. Looked up from germline, CDR1 is LGHDT and CDR2 is YNNKEL (reference sequence). Trimming took 2 bases from V and 9 from J, leaving 14 bases between them.

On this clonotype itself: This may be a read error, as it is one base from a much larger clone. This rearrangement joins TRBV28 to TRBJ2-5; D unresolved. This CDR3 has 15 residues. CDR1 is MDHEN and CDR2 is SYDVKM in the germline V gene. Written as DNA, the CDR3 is TGTGGCAGCAGTCTTCGTCGTGGGGTGGGGGAGACCCAGTACTTC. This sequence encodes CGSSLRRGVGETQYF.

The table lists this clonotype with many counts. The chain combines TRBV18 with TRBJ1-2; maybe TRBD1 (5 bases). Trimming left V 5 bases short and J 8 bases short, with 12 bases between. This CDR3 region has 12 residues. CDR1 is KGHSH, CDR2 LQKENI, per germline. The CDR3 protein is CASSSPGQGYTF. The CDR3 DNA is TGTGCCAGCTCATCCCCAGGGCAAGGCTACACCTTC.

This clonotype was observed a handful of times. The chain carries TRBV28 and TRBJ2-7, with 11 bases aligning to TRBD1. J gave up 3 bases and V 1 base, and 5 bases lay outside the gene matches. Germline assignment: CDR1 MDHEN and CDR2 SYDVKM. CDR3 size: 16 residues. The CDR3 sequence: CASSLSPGTGGYEQYF. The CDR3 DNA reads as TGTGCCAGCAGTTTATCTCCCGGGACAGGGGGCTACGAGCAGTACTTC.

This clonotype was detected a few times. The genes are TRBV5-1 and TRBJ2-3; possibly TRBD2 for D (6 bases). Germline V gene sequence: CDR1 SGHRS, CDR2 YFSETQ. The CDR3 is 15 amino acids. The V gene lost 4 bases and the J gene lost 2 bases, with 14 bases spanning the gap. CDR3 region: CASSPRTNPTDTQYF. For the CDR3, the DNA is TGCGCCAGCAGCCCGCGGACTAACCCCACAGATACGCAGTATTTT.

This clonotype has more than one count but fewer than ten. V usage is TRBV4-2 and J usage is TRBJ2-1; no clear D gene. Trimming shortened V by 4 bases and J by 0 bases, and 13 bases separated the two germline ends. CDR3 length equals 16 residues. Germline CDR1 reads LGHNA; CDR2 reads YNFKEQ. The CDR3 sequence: CASSLGSLSSYNEQFF. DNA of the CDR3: TGTGCCAGCAGCCTCGGATCCCTGAGCTCCTACAATGAGCAGTTCTTC.

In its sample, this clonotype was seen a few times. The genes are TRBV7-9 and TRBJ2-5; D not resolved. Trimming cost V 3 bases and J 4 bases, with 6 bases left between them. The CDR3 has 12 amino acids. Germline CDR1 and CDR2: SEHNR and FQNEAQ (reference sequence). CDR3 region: CASSFVGETQYF. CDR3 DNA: TGTGCCAGCAGCTTCGTCGGAGAGACCCAGTACTTC.

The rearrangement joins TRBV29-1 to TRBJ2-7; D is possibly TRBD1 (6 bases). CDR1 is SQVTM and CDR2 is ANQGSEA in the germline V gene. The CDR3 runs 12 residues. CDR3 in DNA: TGCAGTGTGGCAGGGGCCTCCTACGAGCAGTACTTC. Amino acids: CSVAGASYEQYF.

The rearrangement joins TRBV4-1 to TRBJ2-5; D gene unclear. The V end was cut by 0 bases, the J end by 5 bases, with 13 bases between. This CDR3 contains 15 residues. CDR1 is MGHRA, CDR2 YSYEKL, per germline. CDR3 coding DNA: TGCGCCAGCAGCCAAGATTCGGCATATCGGGAGACCCAGTACTTC. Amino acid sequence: CASSQDSAYRETQYF.

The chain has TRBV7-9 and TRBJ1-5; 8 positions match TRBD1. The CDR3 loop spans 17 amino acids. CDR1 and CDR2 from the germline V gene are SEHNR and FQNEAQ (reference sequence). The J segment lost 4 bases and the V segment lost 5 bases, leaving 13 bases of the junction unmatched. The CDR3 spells CASSPIPGTGLNQPQHF. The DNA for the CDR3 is TGTGCCAGCAGCCCAATTCCCGGGACAGGACTAAATCAGCCCCAGCATTTT.

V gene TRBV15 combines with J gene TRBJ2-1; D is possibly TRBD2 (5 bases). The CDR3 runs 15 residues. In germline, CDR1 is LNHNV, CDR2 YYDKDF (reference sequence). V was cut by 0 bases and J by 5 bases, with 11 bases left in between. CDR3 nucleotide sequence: TGTGCCACCAGCAGAGATAGCGCCCCGGACAATGAGCAGTTCTTC. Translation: CATSRDSAPDNEQFF.

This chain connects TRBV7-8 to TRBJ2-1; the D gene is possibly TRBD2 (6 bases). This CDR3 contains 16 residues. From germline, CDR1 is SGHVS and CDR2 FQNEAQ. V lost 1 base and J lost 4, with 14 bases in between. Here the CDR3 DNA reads TGTGCCAGCAGCTTAGTACTAGCAAGATGGTACAATGAGCAGTTCTTC. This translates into CASSLVLARWYNEQFF.